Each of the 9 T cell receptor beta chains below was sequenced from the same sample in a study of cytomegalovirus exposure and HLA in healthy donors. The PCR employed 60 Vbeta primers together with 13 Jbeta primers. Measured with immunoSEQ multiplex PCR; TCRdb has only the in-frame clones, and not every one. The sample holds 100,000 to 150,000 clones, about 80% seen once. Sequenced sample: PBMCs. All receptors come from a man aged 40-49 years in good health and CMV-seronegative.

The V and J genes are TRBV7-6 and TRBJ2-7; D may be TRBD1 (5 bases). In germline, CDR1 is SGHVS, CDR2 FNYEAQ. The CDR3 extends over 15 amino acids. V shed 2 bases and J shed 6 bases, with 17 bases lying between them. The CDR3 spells CASSLQPGPGAEQYF. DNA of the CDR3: TGTGCCAGCAGCTTACAGCCGGGCCCTGGGGCCGAGCAGTACTTC.

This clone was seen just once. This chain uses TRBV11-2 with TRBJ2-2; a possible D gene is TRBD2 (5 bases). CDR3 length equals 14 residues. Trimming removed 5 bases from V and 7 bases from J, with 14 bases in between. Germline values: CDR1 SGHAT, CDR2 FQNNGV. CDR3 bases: TGTGCCAGCAGCCTGGACTCGGCGAGCGGGGAGCTGTTTTTT. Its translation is CASSLDSASGELFF.

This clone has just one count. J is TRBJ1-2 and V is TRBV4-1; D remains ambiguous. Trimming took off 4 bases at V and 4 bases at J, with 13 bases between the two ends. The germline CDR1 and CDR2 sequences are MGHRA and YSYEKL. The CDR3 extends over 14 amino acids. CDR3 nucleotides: TGCGCCAGCAGCCCCTACGTGGGCCTCTATGGCTACACCTTC. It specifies CASSPYVGLYGYTF.

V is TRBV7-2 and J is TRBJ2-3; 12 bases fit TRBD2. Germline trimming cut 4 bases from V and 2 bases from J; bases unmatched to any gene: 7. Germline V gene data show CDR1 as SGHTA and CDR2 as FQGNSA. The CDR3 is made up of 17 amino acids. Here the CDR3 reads CASSSRLAGAPTDTQYF. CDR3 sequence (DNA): TGTGCCAGCAGCTCAAGACTAGCGGGGGCGCCCACAGATACGCAGTATTTT.

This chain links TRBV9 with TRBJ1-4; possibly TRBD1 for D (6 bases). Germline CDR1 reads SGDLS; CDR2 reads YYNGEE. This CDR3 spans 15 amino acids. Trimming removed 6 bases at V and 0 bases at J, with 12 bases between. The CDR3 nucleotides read TGTGCCAGCACGGTTTCAGGGGCAACTAATGAAAAACTGTTTTTT. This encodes CASTVSGATNEKLFF.

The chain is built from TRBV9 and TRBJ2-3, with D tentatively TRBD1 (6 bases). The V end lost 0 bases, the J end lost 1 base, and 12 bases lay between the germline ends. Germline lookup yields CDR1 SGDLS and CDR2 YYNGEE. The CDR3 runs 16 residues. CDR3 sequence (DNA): TGTGCCAGCAGCGTAGCCCGACAGGTGGGCACAGATACGCAGTATTTT. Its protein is CASSVARQVGTDTQYF.

The CDR3 region is CASSYSQSNEKLFF. In nucleotides, the CDR3 is TGTGCCAGCAGTTACTCGCAGTCTAATGAAAAACTGTTTTTT. The rearrangement joins TRBV6-5 to TRBJ1-4; D uncertain. The CDR3 sequence is 14 residues long. V lost 0 bases to trimming and J lost 3 bases, with 5 bases between them. CDR1 is MNHEY and CDR2 is SVGAGI in the germline V gene.

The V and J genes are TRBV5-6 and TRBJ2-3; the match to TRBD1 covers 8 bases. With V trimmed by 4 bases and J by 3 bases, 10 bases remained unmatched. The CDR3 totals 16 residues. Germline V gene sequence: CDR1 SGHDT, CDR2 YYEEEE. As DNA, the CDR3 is TGTGCCAGCAGCCGAGGGCGGCACAGGGGGACAGATACGCAGTATTTT. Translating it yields CASSRGRHRGTDTQYF.

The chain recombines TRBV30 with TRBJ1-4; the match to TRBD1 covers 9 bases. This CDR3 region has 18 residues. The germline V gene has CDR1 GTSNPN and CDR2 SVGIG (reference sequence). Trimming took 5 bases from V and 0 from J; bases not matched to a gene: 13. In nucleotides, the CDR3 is TGTGCCTGGTACTCCGACAGGGGGAGACCGACAACTAATGAAAAACTGTTTTTT. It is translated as CAWYSDRGRPTTNEKLFF.